These T cell receptor beta chains were read from a single sample in a study of cytomegalovirus exposure and HLA in healthy donors. TCRdb's copy holds only in-frame clones and misses some; the assay was immunoSEQ multiplex PCR. Among about 130,000 clones, over 8% were seen once, and the ten largest hold under 7%. The sequenced sample consisted of PBMCs. These receptors all come from a man aged 35 to 55 in good health and CMV-seronegative. CDR3s include the opening cysteine and the closing phenylalanine or tryptophan. D genes are given only for firm matches. Expanded clones are given a class, and other clones once, few, many or no size at all.

J	V	D	size	DNA	CDR3
TRBJ2-7	TRBV15	TRBD1	few	TGTGCCACCAGCAGAGATCTAGGCTGGACAGGGTCCAACGAGCAGTACTTC	CATSRDLGWTGSNEQYF
TRBJ1-5	TRBV7-4	.	few	TGTGCCAGCAGCGTTACCTCAGGGGATCAGCCCCAGCATTTT	CASSVTSGDQPQHF
TRBJ1-6	TRBV13	TRBD1	few	TGTGCCAGCAGCTTGGGACAGGGTAGCGTCTCGCCCCTCCACTTT	CASSLGQGSVSPLHF
TRBJ1-6	TRBV6-5	.	few	TGTGCCAGCAGACGGTATAATTCACCCCTCCACTTT	CASRRYNSPLHF
TRBJ2-2	TRBV7-3	TRBD2	few	TGTGCCAGCAGCTTAAGGGGTAGCGGGGGCCTCTATATCACCGGGGAGCTGTTTTTT	CASSLRGSGGLYITGELFF
TRBJ2-7	TRBV4-2	TRBD2	.	TGTGCCAGCAGCCAAGTTAGGTTAGCGGGGGGGTACGAGCAGTACTTC	CASSQVRLAGGYEQYF
TRBJ2-3	TRBV30	TRBD2	.	TGTGCCTGGAGTGGGGGACTAGCGGGGGCCACAGATACGCAGTATTTT	CAWSGGLAGATDTQYF
TRBJ1-2	TRBV5-1	TRBD1	.	TGCGCCAGCAGCGAGGACAGGCCTGGCTACACCTTC	CASSEDRPGYTF
TRBJ2-7	TRBV27	TRBD2	few	TGTGCCAGCAGTTTTACTAGCGGGGGATACGAGCAGTACTTC	CASSFTSGGYEQYF
TRBJ1-4	TRBV5-1	.	.	TGCGCCAGCAGCTGGGGAGGGAAAGAAAAACTGTTTTTT	CASSWGGKEKLFF
TRBJ2-5	TRBV19	TRBD2	few	TGTGCCAGTAGCTCCGCAGGGAGGGTTTGGGAGACCCAGTACTTC	CASSSAGRVWETQYF
TRBJ2-2	TRBV9	TRBD2	.	TGTGCCAGCAGCGTAGCCCCGGGCGGGGGGGCCGACACCGGGGAGCTGTTTTTT	CASSVAPGGGADTGELFF
TRBJ1-2	TRBV5-1	.	few	TGCGCCAGCAGCGCCGGACAGTTCTATGGCTACACCTTC	CASSAGQFYGYTF
TRBJ1-3	TRBV7-2	TRBD1	.	TGTGCCAGCAGTCCCCGGCGGGACAGGCTTTTTTTT	CASSPRRDRLFF
TRBJ2-1	TRBV5-4	.	.	TGTGCCAGCAGCTTCCCCGAGAATGACAATGAGCAGTTCTTC	CASSFPENDNEQFF
TRBJ1-3	TRBV7-9	TRBD1	few	TGTGCCAGCAGCTTGACAGGGGAGGGAAACACCATATATTTT	CASSLTGEGNTIYF
TRBJ1-3	TRBV30	TRBD1	.	TGTGCCTGGAATCTCGGACAGGAAGGAAACACCATATATTTT	CAWNLGQEGNTIYF
TRBJ1-2	TRBV11-2	TRBD1	few	TGTGCCAGCAGTGACCGCCGGGACAGGGTAGGCTACACCTTC	CASSDRRDRVGYTF
TRBJ2-5	TRBV11-2	TRBD2	.	TGTGCCAGCAGCCAAAATAGCGGGGGGGCAGCCGAGACCCAGTACTTC	CASSQNSGGAAETQYF
TRBJ2-1	TRBV15	.	.	TGTGCCACCAGCTCCCCGGGACTGCCGAGCTCCTACAATGAGCAGTTCTTC	CATSSPGLPSSYNEQFF
TRBJ1-1	TRBV28	.	.	TGTGCCAGCAGCTGGACAGTGAACACTGAAGCTTTCTTT	CASSWTVNTEAFF
TRBJ2-1	TRBV7-9	.	few	TGTGCCAGCAGCGGAGGGTGGGAGCAGTTCTTC	CASSGGWEQFF
TRBJ1-1	TRBV19	TRBD1	.	TGTGCCAGTAGTACCCCGGGACAGGGAACCCTCGTTCGGACTGAAGCTTTCTTT	CASSTPGQGTLVRTEAFF
TRBJ2-2	TRBV6-4	.	.	TGTGCCAGCAGAGTGACCAGAGGGACCGGGGAGCTGTTTTTT	CASRVTRGTGELFF
TRBJ1-2	TRBV5-6	.	few	TGTGCCAGCAGCTTAGGCGGGGGACGTTCTGGCTACACCTTC	CASSLGGGRSGYTF
TRBJ2-2	TRBV5-6	TRBD1	few	TGTGCCAGCAGCCCCGGGACAGGGATAGTTGGCACCGGGGAGCTGTTTTTT	CASSPGTGIVGTGELFF
TRBJ2-7	TRBV19	TRBD1	few	TGTGCCAGTAGTATAACGGCAGGGGGTGAGCAGTACTTC	CASSITAGGEQYF
TRBJ1-5	TRBV2	.	.	TGTGCCAGCAGTGAGTTTACAGATAATAGCAATCAGCCCCAGCATTTT	CASSEFTDNSNQPQHF
TRBJ2-3	TRBV5-1	TRBD2	few	TGCGCCAGCAGCTTCACCCTCCCTCCGACTAGCGGGTATACAGATACGCAGTATTTT	CASSFTLPPTSGYTDTQYF
TRBJ2-1	TRBV7-8	.	.	TGTGCCAGCAGCTTATCCCCTCCGGGACACCCTTACAATGAGCAGTTCTTC	CASSLSPPGHPYNEQFF
TRBJ2-2	TRBV19	.	few	TGTGCCAGTAGTATTAGCAGGGCCTCGACCGGGGAGCTGTTTTTT	CASSISRASTGELFF
TRBJ2-7	TRBV5-8	.	.	TGTGCCAGCAGCTCGGACTATACCTACGAGCAGTACTTC	CASSSDYTYEQYF
TRBJ2-7	TRBV12-5	.	.	TGTGCTAGTGGTTTCGGCCTAACCGAAGCGCGGTACTTC	CASGFGLTEARYF
TRBJ2-5	TRBV5-1	.	.	TGCGCCAGCAGCTTGGGGACAGTCCAAGAGACCCAGTACTTC	CASSLGTVQETQYF
TRBJ1-2	TRBV7-2	.	.	TGTGCCAGCAGCTTAGTGACAGCTAACTATGGCTACACCTTC	CASSLVTANYGYTF
TRBJ1-2	TRBV7-2	.	.	TGTGCCAGCAGCCGAGGGCCGCCCGGGGGGGGCTACACCTTC	CASSRGPPGGGYTF
TRBJ1-1	TRBV5-4	TRBD1	few	TGTGCCAGCAGCGTAGACAGGGGAACTGAAGCTTTCTTC	CASSVDRGTEAFF
TRBJ1-2	TRBV6-5	.	.	TGTGCCAGCAGTTTCCTCCCCGGGGGGAGGAGCTATGGCTACACCTTC	CASSFLPGGRSYGYTF
TRBJ2-1	TRBV2	TRBD2	.	TGTGCCAGCGTGCCAGCGGGGGTTAGCTCCTACAATGAGCAGTTCTTC	CASVPAGVSSYNEQFF
TRBJ2-1	TRBV30	TRBD2	.	TGTGCCTGGAGTTTCCTAGCGGGGAGGAATGAGCAGTTCTTC	CAWSFLAGRNEQFF
TRBJ2-7	TRBV6-1	.	few	TGTGCCAGCAGTGGTCACATGGCAGGCTACGAGCAGTACTTC	CASSGHMAGYEQYF
TRBJ2-6	TRBV5-4	.	.	TGTGCCAGCAGCTTGTGGCCCTCTGGGGCCAACGTCCTGACTTTC	CASSLWPSGANVLTF
TRBJ2-3	TRBV4-2	TRBD2	.	TGTGCCAGCAGCCCGGGACTAGGGCCAGATACGCAGTATTTT	CASSPGLGPDTQYF
TRBJ1-2	TRBV5-4	.	few	TGTGCCAGCAGCTGGGACACAAACTATGGCTACACCTTC	CASSWDTNYGYTF
TRBJ2-3	TRBV7-9	TRBD2	few	TGTGCCAGCAGCTTCCCTTTCGGGGGGGATGGGGATACGCAGTATTTT	CASSFPFGGDGDTQYF
TRBJ2-5	TRBV5-1	TRBD1	.	TGCGCCAGCAGCCCGGACAGGGGCTGGGAGACCCAGTACTTC	CASSPDRGWETQYF
TRBJ2-2	TRBV7-3	TRBD2	.	TGTGCCAGCAGCTTTAGCGGGGTCAACACCGGGGAGCTGTTTTTT	CASSFSGVNTGELFF
TRBJ1-1	TRBV6-1	TRBD1	.	TGTGCCAGCACCGGGACAGCGAACACTGAAGCTTTCTTT	CASTGTANTEAFF
TRBJ2-7	TRBV13	TRBD2	few	TGTGCCAGCAGCAAAAGACTAGCGGGGTTACCCTTCGAGCAGTACTTC	CASSKRLAGLPFEQYF
TRBJ2-1	TRBV6-1	.	few	TGTGCCAGCACTGGACAGACCTCCTACAATGAGCAGTTCTTC	CASTGQTSYNEQFF
TRBJ2-3	TRBV5-1	TRBD2	.	TGCGCCAGCAGCTTGGATACTAGCGGGGGGGCAGGCACAGATACGCAGTATTTT	CASSLDTSGGAGTDTQYF
TRBJ1-2	TRBV20-1	.	few	TGCAGTGCTAGCCCAGGGGATGGCTACACCTTC	CSASPGDGYTF
TRBJ2-7	TRBV9	TRBD1	.	TGTGCCAGCAGCTTGGAACAGGGGGACGAGCAGTACTTC	CASSLEQGDEQYF
TRBJ1-6	TRBV9	TRBD1	.	TGTGCCAGTTGTACCGGGACAGGGAACTCACCCCTCCACTTT	CASCTGTGNSPLHF
TRBJ2-1	TRBV28	TRBD1	few	TGTGCCAGCAGTCTAGGACAGGGGGTAAATGAGCAGTTCTTC	CASSLGQGVNEQFF
TRBJ2-5	TRBV5-4	TRBD1	few	TGTGCCAGCAGCTCGGGACAGGGGTGGGAGACCCAGTACTTC	CASSSGQGWETQYF
TRBJ1-1	TRBV10-3	.	.	TGTGCCATCAGTGAGCAGGGCAACCCCGCAACTGAAGCTTTCTTT	CAISEQGNPATEAFF
TRBJ2-5	TRBV11-3	TRBD2	few	TGTGCCAGCAGCCCGGGGGGAGGGGAGACCCAGTACTTC	CASSPGGGETQYF
TRBJ2-3	TRBV9	.	.	TGTGCCAGCAGCGTAGCGGGGGGCGCCAGCACAGATACGCAGTATTTT	CASSVAGGASTDTQYF
TRBJ2-7	TRBV4-3	.	.	TGCGCCAGCAGCCAAGAGGTAACAGGAGGGTACGAGCAGTACTTC	CASSQEVTGGYEQYF